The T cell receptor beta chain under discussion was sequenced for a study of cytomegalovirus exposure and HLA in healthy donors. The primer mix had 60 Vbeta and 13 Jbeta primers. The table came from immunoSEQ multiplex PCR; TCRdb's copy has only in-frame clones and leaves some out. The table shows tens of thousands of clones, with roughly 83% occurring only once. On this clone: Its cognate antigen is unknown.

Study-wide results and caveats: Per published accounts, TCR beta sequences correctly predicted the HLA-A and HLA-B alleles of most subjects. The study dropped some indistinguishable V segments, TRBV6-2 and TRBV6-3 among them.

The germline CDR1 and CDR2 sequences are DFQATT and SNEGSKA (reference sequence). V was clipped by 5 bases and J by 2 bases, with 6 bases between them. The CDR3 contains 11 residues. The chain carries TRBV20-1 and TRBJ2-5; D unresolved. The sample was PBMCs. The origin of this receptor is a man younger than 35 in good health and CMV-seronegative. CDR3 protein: CSAARQETQYF. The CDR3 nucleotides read TGCAGTGCTGCTAGGCAAGAGACCCAGTACTTC.